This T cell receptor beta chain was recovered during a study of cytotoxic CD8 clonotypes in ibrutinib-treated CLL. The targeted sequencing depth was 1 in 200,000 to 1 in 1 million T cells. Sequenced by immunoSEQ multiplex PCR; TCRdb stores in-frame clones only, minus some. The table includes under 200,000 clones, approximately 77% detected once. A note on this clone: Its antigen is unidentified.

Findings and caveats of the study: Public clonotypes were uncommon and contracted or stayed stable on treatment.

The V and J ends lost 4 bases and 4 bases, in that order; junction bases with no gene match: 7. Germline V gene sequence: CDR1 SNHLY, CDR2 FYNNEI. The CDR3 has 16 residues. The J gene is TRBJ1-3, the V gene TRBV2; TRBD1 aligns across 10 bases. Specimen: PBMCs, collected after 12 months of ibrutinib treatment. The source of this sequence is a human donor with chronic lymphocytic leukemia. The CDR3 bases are TGTGCCAGCAGTGCATCGACAGGGGGCGGGGGAAACACCATATATTTT. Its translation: CASSASTGGGGNTIYF.